The 18 T cell receptor beta chains listed next were all sequenced from one sample in a study of OX40 agonist ivuxolimab in advanced cancers. Clones were read by immunoSEQ multiplex PCR, and TCRdb kept only the in-frame ones, dropping some. The table has approximately 91,000 clones, about 86% seen once. This material consisted of CD4+ or CD8+ T cells sorted from blood, taken in a trial of the OX40 agonist ivuxolimab. The receptors were sampled from an adult with an advanced solid tumor such as melanoma, head and neck, liver or kidney cancer.

The CDR3 loop reads CASSPTVVFEQYF. The CDR3 DNA follows: TGTGCCAGCTCACCGACAGTAGTCTTCGAGCAGTACTTC. The chain is built from TRBV18 and TRBJ2-7; D is possibly TRBD1 (5 bases). Trimming shortened V by 3 bases and J by 6 bases, and 12 bases separated the two germline ends. The CDR3 is 13 amino acids. The germline CDR1 and CDR2 sequences are KGHSH and LQKENI.

The chain joins TRBV30 to TRBJ1-3; D gene ambiguous. Germline CDR1 reads GTSNPN; CDR2 reads SVGIG (reference sequence). Trimming pared 4 bases from V and 3 bases from J, leaving 13 bases between. The CDR3 extends over 14 amino acids. CDR3 protein: CAWTVTAGGNTIYF. The CDR3 DNA sequence: TGTGCCTGGACGGTCACGGCGGGTGGAAACACCATATATTTT. The complete variable domain, with remaining parts taken from reference TRBV30 and TRBJ1-3, reads SQTIHQWPATLVQPVGSPLSLECTVEGTSNPNLYWYRQAAGRGLQLLFYSVGIGQISSEVPQNLSASRPQDRQFILSSKKLLLSDSGFYLCAWTVTAGGNTIYFGEGSWLTVV.

This chain connects TRBV5-1 to TRBJ2-1; D not resolved. Trimming left V 0 bases short and J 7 bases short, with 8 bases between. CDR1 SGHRS and CDR2 YFSETQ come from the germline V gene. The CDR3 covers 13 residues. The CDR3 protein is CASSLDVMNEQFF. CDR3 nucleotide sequence: TGCGCCAGCAGCTTGGACGTAATGAATGAGCAGTTCTTC.

The CDR3 DNA reads TGTGCCAGCAGCCACTGGACTAGCGGGGAATGGGGCCAAGAGACCCAGTACTTC. Its translation: CASSHWTSGEWGQETQYF. The chain employs TRBV7-9 and TRBJ2-5, with 12 positions matching TRBD2. Unmatched junction bases numbered 11, after V lost 5 bases and J lost 1 base. This CDR3 contains 18 residues. In germline, CDR1 is SEHNR, CDR2 FQNEAQ (reference sequence).

This clone occurred once. The genes are TRBV7-2 and TRBJ2-7; perhaps TRBD2 as D (7 bases). Trimming shortened V by 3 bases and J by 5 bases, and 20 bases separated the two germline ends. CDR1 and CDR2 (germline): SGHTA, FQGNSA. This CDR3 is 16 amino acids long. The CDR3 nucleotides are TGTGCCAGCAGCTTGCCCTTAGGGGGGGGCCGGGACGAGCAGTACTTC. Its translation is CASSLPLGGGRDEQYF.

The rearrangement joins TRBV18 to TRBJ2-4; 8 bases are shared with TRBD1. This CDR3 is 13 amino acids long. The ends lost 6 bases at V and 8 bases at J; junction bases unmatched: 6. Germline CDR1 reads KGHSH; CDR2 reads LQKENI. CDR3 DNA: TGTGCCAGCTCGCCCGAACAGGGGGACATTCAGTACTTC. Translated, it gives CASSPEQGDIQYF.

The rearrangement links TRBV18 to TRBJ1-2; D remains unclear. The CDR3 spans 13 residues. The germline V gene has CDR1 KGHSH and CDR2 LQKENI. V was trimmed by 3 bases and J by 5 bases, leaving 10 bases between them. This chain's CDR3 is CASSPRTDYGYTF. In nucleotides, the CDR3 is TGTGCCAGCTCACCTCGGACCGATTATGGCTACACCTTC.

This chain links TRBV7-2 with TRBJ1-5, with D unclear. The CDR3 has 15 residues. The V end was cut by 1 base, the J end by 0 bases, with 7 bases between. Germline CDR1 reads SGHTA; CDR2 reads FQGNSA. CDR3 DNA: TGTGCCAGCAGCTTAGGAAGTTATAGCAATCAGCCCCAGCATTTT. The encoded protein is CASSLGSYSNQPQHF.

The chain is built from TRBV11-2 and TRBJ1-2; possible D gene TRBD1, 5 bases. V lost 4 bases, J lost 8 bases, and 20 bases lay in between. The CDR3 is made up of 15 amino acids. In germline, CDR1 is SGHAT, CDR2 FQNNGV. The DNA of the CDR3 is TGTGCCAGCAGCTCCCTCGGGGGTGAGGGGCTGGGCTACACCTTC. As protein: CASSSLGGEGLGYTF.

This chain joins TRBV9 and TRBJ1-6; D gene uncertain. In germline, CDR1 is SGDLS, CDR2 YYNGEE. The CDR3 covers 13 residues. Trimming removed 2 bases at V and 8 bases at J, with 8 bases between. The CDR3 spells CASSVRVDSPLHF. CDR3 DNA: TGTGCCAGCAGCGTGAGGGTTGATTCACCCCTCCACTTT.

The CDR3 loop is CASSVGEEQTQYF. The CDR3 DNA follows: TGTGCCAGCAGCGTAGGGGAGGAACAGACCCAGTACTTC. V and J are TRBV9 and TRBJ2-5; TRBD2 is a possible D gene (6 bases). The CDR3 is 13 residues long. V shed 0 bases and J shed 6 bases, with 9 bases lying between them. Germline V gives CDR1 SGDLS, CDR2 YYNGEE.

The V gene is TRBV5-4, the J gene TRBJ2-5; 7 bases are shared with TRBD2. Germline V gene sequence: CDR1 SGHNT, CDR2 YYREEE (reference sequence). The CDR3 is made up of 16 amino acids. The trim removed 0 bases at V and 2 bases at J, leaving 7 bases unmatched. DNA for the CDR3: TGTGCCAGCAGCTTGGGCCTAGCGGTGGTTCAAGAGACCCAGTACTTC. Translating gives CASSLGLAVVQETQYF.

The chain combines TRBV30 with TRBJ1-3; 8 bases align to TRBD1. V was clipped by 7 bases and J by 4 bases; unmatched bases: 9. This CDR3 comprises 14 residues. Germline V lookup: CDR1 GTSNPN, CDR2 SVGIG (reference sequence). The CDR3 DNA sequence: TGTGCCTCCCGCAGGGGGCTGGGAGGAAACACCATATATTTT. Its translation: CASRRGLGGNTIYF.

This clone was counted once. The rearrangement uses TRBV5-6 and TRBJ2-7; D is unresolved. This CDR3 has 13 residues. The V gene lost 0 bases and the J gene lost 9 bases, with 13 bases spanning the gap. Germline V gene lookup returns CDR1 SGHDT and CDR2 YYEEEE. CDR3 amino acids: CASSLAEKGVQYF. The DNA for the CDR3 is TGTGCCAGCAGCTTGGCCGAGAAAGGCGTGCAGTACTTC.

J is TRBJ1-2 and V is TRBV25-1; no clear D gene. With 1 base removed from V and 4 bases from J, the gap between germline ends came to 10 bases. The CDR3 contains 14 residues. CDR1 is MGHDK, CDR2 SYGVNS, per germline. This CDR3 reads CASSESGRSYGYTF. CDR3 DNA sequence: TGTGCCAGCAGTGAATCCGGCAGAAGCTATGGCTACACCTTC.

For this clone: An end of the junction does not agree with germline; a read error may underlie this. This rearrangement joins TRBV7-2 to TRBJ2-5; TRBD1 is a possible D gene (6 bases). The CDR3 is 13 residues long. The V gene's germline CDR1 is SGHTA and CDR2 FQGNSA. Here the CDR3 reads CASSLESTGFGDF. The CDR3 DNA reads as TGTGCCAGCAGCTTAGAATCGACAGGATTCGGGGACTTC.

The V gene is TRBV30, the J gene TRBJ2-5; unclear D gene. Trimming pared 3 bases from V and 9 bases from J, leaving 26 bases between. This CDR3 has 16 residues. The V gene's germline CDR1 is GTSNPN and CDR2 SVGIG (reference sequence). This CDR3 reads CAWSVTPGGYRAAQYF. The CDR3 DNA reads TGTGCCTGGAGCGTAACCCCGGGTGGCTACCGGGCCGCCCAGTACTTC.

In this sample, this clone turned up once. The genes are TRBV19 and TRBJ1-2; a possible D gene is TRBD1 (5 bases). The CDR3 runs 14 residues. Trimming pared 4 bases from V and 2 bases from J, leaving 11 bases between. Germline V CDR1 and CDR2: LNHDA, SQIVND (reference sequence). CDR3 nucleotides: TGTGCCAGTAGTACTACCGGGACCAACTATGGCTACACCTTC. This encodes CASSTTGTNYGYTF.